This T cell receptor (beta chain) derives from a study of OX40 agonist ivuxolimab in advanced cancers. Study-level results: In the 0.1 to 3.0 mg/kg range, CD4+ and CD8+ blood T cells had expanded clonally by week 6.

A remark on this clone: Its antigen remains unidentified.

V was trimmed by 4 bases and J by 4 bases, leaving 8 bases between them. In germline, CDR1 is SNHLY, CDR2 FYNNEI. There are 13 residues in the CDR3. Measured with immunoSEQ multiplex PCR; TCRdb has only the in-frame clones, and not every one. The sample carries some 74,000 clones, 88% recorded once. The receptor comes from an adult with an advanced solid tumor such as melanoma, head and neck, liver or kidney cancer. Sequences were derived from CD4+ or CD8+ T cells sorted from blood, sampled in a trial of the OX40 agonist ivuxolimab. This chain joins TRBV2 and TRBJ2-1; no clear D. The CDR3 loop is CASSVAKYNEQFF. The CDR3 DNA is TGTGCCAGCAGTGTCGCTAAGTACAATGAGCAGTTCTTC.